This T cell receptor beta chain was obtained from a study of blood T cells in healthy people across ages. Whole-study results and caveats: The unknown donor CMV status may have confounded expanded clonotype changes. Per million T cells, the diversity of TCR beta decreased roughly linearly as age advanced.

Remarks on this clonotype: Its antigen is not known.

Primers used in a second PCR of roughly 6 to 11 cycles were a sample-barcoded 5' primer and a J-beta primer mix. Each CDR3 protein is one row after TCRdb ran MiXCR on the 5' RACE reads. The sample has about 1 million distinct CDR3 sequences, 35% to 55% seen once. This CDR3 comprises 14 residues. The germline CDR1 and CDR2 sequences are MNHEY and SMNVEV (reference sequence). This rearrangement joins TRBV27 to TRBJ2-4; D is ambiguous. The J call may be faulty, since TRBJ2-7 better matches the DNA end. The sequence derives from a woman between 55 and 75 years old in good health. The sequenced sample consisted of blood. The CDR3 reads CASSVGGRVNEQYF. The CDR3 region has the DNA TGTGCCAGCAGTGTAGGCGGTCGGGTTAACGAGCAGTACTTC.